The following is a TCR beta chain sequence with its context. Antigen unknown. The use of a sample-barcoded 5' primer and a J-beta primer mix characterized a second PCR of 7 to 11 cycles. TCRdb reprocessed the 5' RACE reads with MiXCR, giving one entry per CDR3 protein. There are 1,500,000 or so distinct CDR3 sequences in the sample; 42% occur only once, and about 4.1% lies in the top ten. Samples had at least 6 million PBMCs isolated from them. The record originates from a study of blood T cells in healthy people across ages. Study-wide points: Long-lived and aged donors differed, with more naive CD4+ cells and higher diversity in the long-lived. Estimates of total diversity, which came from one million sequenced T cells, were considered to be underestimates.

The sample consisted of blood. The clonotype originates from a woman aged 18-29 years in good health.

DNA for the CDR3: TGTGCCATCAGTGGCCACACAACCTACGAGCAGTACTTC. The encoded protein is CAISGHTTYEQYF. The chain couples TRBV10-3 to TRBJ2-7; D is undetermined. V dropped 4 bases and J dropped 2 bases, with 9 bases sitting between them. The CDR3 is 13 amino acids. Germline V lookup: CDR1 ENHRY, CDR2 SYGVKD.